Included here is one T cell receptor (beta chain) sequence, with context. This receptor's antigen is unknown. No base quality values were provided; no much bigger clone lies one nucleotide off. To estimate absolute template abundance from read counts, synthetic TCR analog templates were spiked into each PCR. The immunoSEQ assay used bias-controlled V and J gene primers to amplify TCRbeta CDR3 regions from genomic DNA. Sequencing of rearranged TCRbeta segments was done at approximately 20X coverage. From the authors' description of their analysis: Sequencing errors were corrected by clustering and CDR3s were annotated against IMGT to assign V, D and J genes. Downstream analyses used only productive TCRbeta rearrangements, leaving out any out-of-frame or stop-codon sequences. Clonality was calculated as one minus the Shannon entropy normalized by the log of the number of unique productive sequences. Fisher's exact test with Benjamini-Hochberg correction, at a threshold of adjusted p below 0.01, was used to find clones that differed between time points or between blood and tumor. This immuneACCESS table, as held by TCRdb, lists in-frame sequences with V and J called but not all clones. Of the missing ones, under half trace to an unresolved V gene in checked studies; the others have no known cause. The V and J calls and clone size come from that table; D and trimming were worked out from the DNA. The sample data list about 66,000 clones, and roughly 86% of these were observed just once. Over 9% of the sample belongs to the ten largest clones.

Reading the label with the study, this specimen's time point is: peripheral blood 6 weeks after treatment start. The cohort included 29 patients with locally advanced or metastatic urothelial carcinoma who were treated at Memorial Sloan Kettering on a trial protocol. Peripheral blood mononuclear cells were collected pretreatment and during treatment, at between 1 and 8 total time points per patient. The Qiagen DNeasy Blood extraction kit was used to purify genomic DNA from total PBMCs and tumor samples. PBMCs were collected pretreatment and during treatment, and were isolated and stored as previously described. The sample is drawn from a study of PD-L1 blockade in urothelial cancer (dated by TCRdb to the late 2010s). Turning to the overall study: Therapy was started in about 2014 for all patients, and atezolizumab 1,200 mg was administered intravenously every 3 weeks. About 85% of the roughly 29 patients were males with bladder-origin urothelial cancer, and 18 of 29 reported a prior smoking history. Patients had an ECOG performance status of 0 or 1 and had received between 0 and 3 prior chemotherapy regimens. Blood samples were analyzed at 3 weeks after treatment start (second dose) and at 6 weeks after treatment start. Blood samples gave median yields of approximately 130,000 T cells and more than 80,000 unique TCRs, along with a median clonality of around 0.08. The study, an exploratory multi-omic analysis, examined somatic, immune and clinical correlates of response to PD-L1 blockade with atezolizumab in urothelial cancer. TCR sequencing covered pretreatment tumor samples and matched, serially collected peripheral blood taken before and after atezolizumab treatment. Durable clinical benefit meant progression-free survival longer than 6 months, and TCR features were also tested against progression-free and overall survival. In the same patients who had TCR sequencing, pretreatment tumors also underwent whole exome sequencing and RNA sequencing. Some ten patients reached durable clinical benefit, while about 20 patients did not. Pretreatment blood TCR-seq was available for twenty-nine patients, at least one posttreatment blood collection was obtained for 25 or so patients, and tumor TCR-seq was available for 25 or so patients.

Overall study results and their limits: Greater expansion of tumor-associated TCR clones in peripheral blood 3 weeks after the start of treatment was observed in patients with durable benefit (n of about 20, p = 0.022). A pretreatment peripheral blood TCR clonality below the median was linked to improved progression-free and overall survival. Because of the small sample size (n ≈ 31) and the many exploratory analyses performed, the results are intended to be regarded as hypothesis-generating.

The CDR3 holds 15 amino acids from the cysteine to the phenylalanine. The entry retains the CDR3 DNA only, 45 bases that are in frame from base 1. The junction shows trimming of 1 base on V and 3 bases on J, and the gene matches do not reach 6 bases of it. Based on the germline V gene (reference sequence), the CDR1 and CDR2 sequences are LNHDA and SQIVND. The chain uses TRBV19 and TRBJ2-7, with 7 junctional bases fitting TRBD2. The origin of this receptor is a man aged 60 to 69 with urothelial cancer. This sample comprised PBMCs, obtained around atezolizumab (anti-PD-L1) treatment. The sequenced DNA: TGTGCCAGTAGTATAGCCGCGGGAGCAATCTACGAGCAGTACTTC. This sequence encodes CASSIAAGAIYEQYF.